The next 5 T cell receptor beta chains were all read from a single sample in a study of identical twins. TCRdb ran MiXCR on the 5' RACE reads and lists one entry per CDR3 protein. The sample comprises around 550,000 distinct CDR3 sequences, roughly 15% of which are singletons, and 0.44% rests with the top ten. These sequences were also reported in another study, on yellow fever vaccine responses in identical twins.

The sequencing sample was made of CD4+ T cells sorted from blood. The source is a woman between 18 and 29 years old in good health.

This clonotype came up a few times. The chain recombines TRBV28 with TRBJ1-6, with D maybe TRBD1 (5 bases). Germline-derived CDR1 and CDR2 are MDHEN and SYDVKM. The CDR3 contains 13 residues. The V end lost 5 bases, the J end lost 11 bases, and 13 bases lay between the germline ends. The CDR3 reads CASSTLPGTPLHF. CDR3 DNA sequence: TGTGCCAGCAGTACCCTACCAGGGACACCCCTCCACTTT.

This clonotype showed up just a few times. J is TRBJ2-5 and V is TRBV7-9; possible D gene TRBD1, 7 bases. V was cut by 3 bases and J by 5 bases, with 19 bases left in between. The CDR3 has 16 amino acids. Looked up from germline, CDR1 is SEHNR and CDR2 is FQNEAQ (reference sequence). In nucleotides, the CDR3 is TGTGCCAGCAGCTTGGGCGGGACAGCTCAAAAGGAGACCCAGTACTTC. Amino acid sequence: CASSLGGTAQKETQYF.

In this sample, this clonotype turned up a few times. The chain uses TRBV7-3 and TRBJ2-3, with TRBD1 matching 11 bases. Germline V gene data show CDR1 as SGHTA and CDR2 as FQGTGA. The CDR3 spans 17 residues. Trimming at V came to 0 bases and at J to 7 bases, leaving 9 bases not matched to a gene. The CDR3 here is CASSLTLRTGGGNTQYF. For the CDR3, the DNA is TGTGCCAGCAGCTTAACTCTTCGGACAGGGGGCGGGAATACGCAGTATTTT.

This clonotype was recorded a few times. The rearrangement joins TRBV5-1 to TRBJ2-1; TRBD2 aligns across 10 bases. The V gene end was trimmed by 3 bases and the J gene end by 1 base; junction bases not matched to a gene: 4. CDR3 length equals 16 residues. Germline-derived CDR1 and CDR2 are SGHRS and YFSETQ. CDR3 residues: CASSSWTSGSYNEQFF. The DNA for the CDR3 is TGCGCCAGCAGCTCCTGGACTAGCGGATCCTACAATGAGCAGTTCTTC.

The chain joins TRBV5-1 to TRBJ2-3; 12 bases line up with TRBD2. V lost 0 bases, J lost 2 bases, and 4 bases stayed unmatched. Germline-derived CDR1 and CDR2 are SGHRS and YFSETQ. CDR3 size: 17 residues. CDR3 amino acids: CASSLGASGGATDTQYF. DNA of the CDR3: TGCGCCAGCAGCTTGGGAGCTAGCGGGGGGGCCACAGATACGCAGTATTTT. The variable domain in full, with the rest retrieved from reference TRBV5-1 and TRBJ2-3, is KAGVTQTPRYLIKTRGQQVTLSCSPISGHRSVSWYQQTPGQGLQFLFEYFSETQRNKGNFPGRFSGRQFSNSRSEMNVSTLELGDSALYLCASSLGASGGATDTQYFGPGTRLTVL.